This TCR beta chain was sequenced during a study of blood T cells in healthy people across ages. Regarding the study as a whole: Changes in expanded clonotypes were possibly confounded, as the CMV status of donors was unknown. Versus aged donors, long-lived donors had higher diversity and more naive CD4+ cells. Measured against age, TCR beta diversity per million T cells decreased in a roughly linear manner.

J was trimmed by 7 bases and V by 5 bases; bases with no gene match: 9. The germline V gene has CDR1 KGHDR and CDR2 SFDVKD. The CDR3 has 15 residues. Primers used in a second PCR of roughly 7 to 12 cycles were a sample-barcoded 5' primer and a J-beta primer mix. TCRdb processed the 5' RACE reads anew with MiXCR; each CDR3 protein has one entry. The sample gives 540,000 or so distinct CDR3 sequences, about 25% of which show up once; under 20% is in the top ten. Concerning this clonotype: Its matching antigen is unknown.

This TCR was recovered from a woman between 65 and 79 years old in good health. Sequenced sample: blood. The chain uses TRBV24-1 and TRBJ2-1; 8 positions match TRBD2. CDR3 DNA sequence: TGTGCCACCAGTGTCCCTTCGGGGGGGAGAAATGAGCAGTTCTTC. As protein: CATSVPSGGRNEQFF.